This T cell receptor beta chain was recovered during a study of T-cell memory formation after mild COVID-19 (dated by TCRdb to the early 2020s). In the study overall: TCR sequence clusters from the two donors were largely donor specific. Longitudinal TCRalpha and TCRbeta repertoire sequencing tracked T-cell clones expanding and contracting after mild COVID-19 in a couple of donors. Two young, previously healthy adult volunteers, one female and one male, were included in the cohort.

The paper as a whole reports these results and caveats: Clones that contracted from day 15 to 85 showed balanced CD4/CD8 phenotypes, whereas a second wave of clones that expanded from day 15 to 37 leaned towards CD4+. The study covered only a couple of mild cases, and larger cohorts including severe cases with pre-infection samples were considered necessary. Some responding clones were found in pre-infection memory, which suggests that pre-existing cross-reactive memory T cells took part in the SARS-CoV-2 response. Contracting CD4+ clones were located mainly in the CM and EM memory subsets, whereas CD8+ clones were found to be enriched in EMRA. SARS-CoV-2 specificity was not confirmed for the second-wave clones peaking on day 37.

PBMCs were isolated by Ficoll-Paque density gradient centrifugation. Of note for this clonotype: This receptor's antigen is unknown. No much larger clone is present one base from it, and per-base qualities are unavailable.

The germline V gene supplies CDR1 SGHRS and CDR2 YFSETQ. The V and J ends are trimmed by 0 bases and 3 bases, leaving 14 bases between them. Including the terminal cysteine and phenylalanine, the CDR3 comprises 16 residues. CDR3 DNA is the only sequence kept; it has 48 bases, read in frame from the first base. TCRdb lists the instrument as Illumina NovaSeq 6000. TCRalpha and TCRbeta cDNA libraries were constructed by 5'RACE with constant-segment primers, with sample barcodes and unique molecular identifiers being introduced. Trizol reagent was used to extract RNA from every sample. Amplification of the libraries took two PCR steps, and the second step added a second sample barcode plus Illumina TruSeq adapters. Libraries were sequenced on an Illumina NovaSeq with 2 x 150 bp paired-end reads. In the original analysis: The reads were demultiplexed and collapsed into UMI-guided consensus sequences using migec v1.2.7. With mixcr v2.1.11, UMI consensuses were aligned to TRA and TRB V and J templates and assembled into clonotypes. A clonotype was counted as expanded or contracted only if both edgeR and NoisET called the change significant, with noise models trained on biological replicates. edgeR calls used a false discovery rate-adjusted p below 0.01 and a log2 fold-change threshold of 1. PCA with hierarchical clustering of max-normalized trajectories of the 1000 most abundant clonotypes was used as exploratory dynamics analysis. Each responding clone was given a CD4 or CD8 phenotype based on the CD4+ and CD8+ repertoires, which had been sequenced separately. TCRdb reworked the public reads: Q25 trimming with fastp, MiXCR clone assembly, productive beta chains retained. Each CDR3 protein appears once, grouped with its most common genes and DNA. The V and J calls were determined by TCRdb, not by the authors. For this sample there are nearly 200,000 distinct CDR3 sequences; 15% to 20% appear just once. The ten largest clones represent 2.4% of the sample.

The chain couples TRBV5-1 to TRBJ2-3; TRBD2 is possibly the D segment (7 matching bases). Sequences were obtained from PBMCs or a T cell subset sorted from them (not recorded which). This sequence was found in an adult woman who had mild COVID-19 (a few samples of this study predate the infection). The sample titles of this study are shuffled in the database, so cell type and time point are left out; the donor was told from shared clones. The CDR3 reads CASSLAGGLGTDTQYF. The nucleotides read TGCGCCAGCAGCTTGGCGGGGGGCTTGGGAACAGATACGCAGTATTTT.